This passage covers 10 T cell receptor beta chains from one sample sequenced in a study of sequential checkpoint blockade in melanoma. Here immunoSEQ multiplex PCR was the method, and the copy in TCRdb shows in-frame clones only, minus some. The sample records about 3,700 clones, roughly 19% being singletons. Treatment meaning: randomized to nivolumab then ipilimumab (arm A) or the reverse (arm B). This material consisted of tumor tissue (inferred from file names), taken from a patient given nivolumab and ipilimumab in sequence. These receptors all come from a human donor with melanoma.

As concerns this clone: Because the CDR3's place on the DNA is in doubt, the DNA is left out and the CDR3 is given as listed by TCRdb. The chain combines TRBV6-8 with TRBJ1-4; TRBD1 reflects the table's D call only, with no check against the DNA. The CDR3 totals 15 residues, both ends included. Looked up from germline, CDR1 is MNHGY and CDR2 is SAAAGT. CDR3 sequence: CATLSLDRGYEKLFF.

By its share, this clone is medium-sized (0.01 to 0.1%). The chain links TRBV6-8 to TRBJ1-2; D possibly corresponds to TRBD1 (5 bases). The CDR3 totals 13 residues. V was pared by 5 bases and J by 5 bases, with 12 bases between. Per the germline V gene, CDR1 is MNHGY and CDR2 is SAAAGT. The CDR3 reads CASSPGGKYGYTF. CDR3 DNA sequence: TGTGCCAGCAGTCCGGGGGGGAAATATGGCTACACCTTC.

This clone was recorded many times. V and J are TRBV6-8 and TRBJ2-5, with D possibly being TRBD2 (6 bases). The CDR3 has 14 amino acids. V dropped 2 bases and J dropped 3 bases, with 10 bases sitting between them. In germline, CDR1 is MNHGY, CDR2 SAAAGT. Written as DNA, the CDR3 is TGTGCCAGCAGTTACGGGTCGGGAGAAGAGACCCAGTACTTC. Its protein product is CASSYGSGEETQYF.

This rearrangement joins TRBV11-3 to TRBJ1-4; D unclear. V shed 5 bases and J shed 8 bases, with 15 bases lying between them. The CDR3 contains 14 residues. Germline CDR1 and CDR2: SGHNT and YENEEA. CDR3 loop: CASSPRPGLEKLFF. The CDR3 nucleotides are TGTGCCAGCAGCCCCCGACCGGGTTTGGAAAAACTGTTTTTT.

This chain joins TRBV19 and TRBJ1-2, with D tentatively TRBD1 (6 bases). The CDR3 spans 14 residues. V was clipped by 6 bases and J by 6 bases, with 17 bases between them. In germline, CDR1 is LNHDA, CDR2 SQIVND (reference sequence). This CDR3 reads CASRKQGDLHGYTF. CDR3 sequence (DNA): TGTGCCAGTAGGAAACAGGGTGATTTGCATGGCTACACCTTC.

The table lists this clone with a few counts. This sequence joins TRBV15 and TRBJ2-7; 7 nucleotides align to TRBD1. This CDR3 has 16 residues. The ends lost 5 bases at V and 4 bases at J; junction bases unmatched: 14. CDR1 is LNHNV and CDR2 is YYDKDF in the germline V gene (reference sequence). The CDR3 DNA follows: TGTGCCACCAGCGTTAACCCACCGGGACAGACATACGAGCAGTACTTC. Amino acid sequence: CATSVNPPGQTYEQYF.

The rearrangement joins TRBV19 to TRBJ1-1, with a weak D call TRBD1 (6 bases). With 5 bases removed from V and 2 bases from J, the gap between germline ends came to 15 bases. Per the germline V gene, CDR1 is LNHDA and CDR2 is SQIVND (reference sequence). This CDR3 is 15 amino acids long. The CDR3, as DNA: TGTGCCAGTAGTTCCCAGGGACAACCAAACACTGAAGCTTTCTTT. This encodes CASSSQGQPNTEAFF.

This clone was found a few times. The chain employs TRBV6-8 and TRBJ2-2; D remains unclear. The V gene's germline CDR1 is MNHGY and CDR2 SAAAGT. The CDR3 is 15 amino acids. The ends were cut back, 5 bases at V and 1 base at J, with 11 bases in the middle. Here the CDR3 DNA reads TGTGCCAGCAGTGTCGGCGTACGGAACACCGGGGAGCTGTTTTTT. Translating gives CASSVGVRNTGELFF.

V is TRBV4-1 and J is TRBJ2-3; 8 nucleotides agree with TRBD2. Germline CDR1 and CDR2: MGHRA and YSYEKL. This CDR3 is built from 17 residues. The V segment lost 2 bases and the J segment 4 bases; nucleotides outside the gene matches: 11. CDR3 sequence reads: CASSQHTGTSGADTQYF. In DNA, the CDR3 is TGCGCCAGCAGCCAACACACCGGGACTAGTGGGGCAGATACGCAGTATTTT.

The chain employs TRBV12-5 and TRBJ2-3; TRBD1 or TRBD2 may be the D gene (5 bases each). Germline V gene data show CDR1 as LGHNT and CDR2 as FRNRAP. The CDR3 is made up of 11 amino acids. The CDR3 sequence is CASTRGVTQYF. The CDR3 nucleotides read TGTGCCAGCACAAGAGGGGTTACGCAGTATTTT.